This TCR beta chain was observed in a study of blood T cell repertoires in COVID-19. Study details: Sample material is recorded as cDNA or gDNA derived from T cells, B-cell-depleted T cells, or PBMCs.

In germline, CDR1 is SGHDT, CDR2 YYEEEE. V trimming: 4 bases; J trimming: 8 bases; junction bases outside the gene matches: 9. This CDR3 has 14 residues. This study enrolled people aged 18 to 89 from around 25 US geographic areas. Cohort 3 recovery required two negative PCRs, clearance, or symptom resolution. This table comes from immunoSEQ multiplex PCR, and its TCRdb copy is limited to in-frame clones, with some not included. The table lists approximately 400,000 clones, 87% of them singletons. The source material was PBMCs or T cells enriched from blood (not recorded which). The source is a man aged 30-40 years who had recovered from COVID-19. The chain carries TRBV5-6 and TRBJ1-2, with 9 bases identical to TRBD1. The CDR3 sequence: CASSLAGQGPGYTF. CDR3 in DNA: TGTGCCAGCAGCCTTGCAGGACAGGGGCCCGGCTACACCTTC.